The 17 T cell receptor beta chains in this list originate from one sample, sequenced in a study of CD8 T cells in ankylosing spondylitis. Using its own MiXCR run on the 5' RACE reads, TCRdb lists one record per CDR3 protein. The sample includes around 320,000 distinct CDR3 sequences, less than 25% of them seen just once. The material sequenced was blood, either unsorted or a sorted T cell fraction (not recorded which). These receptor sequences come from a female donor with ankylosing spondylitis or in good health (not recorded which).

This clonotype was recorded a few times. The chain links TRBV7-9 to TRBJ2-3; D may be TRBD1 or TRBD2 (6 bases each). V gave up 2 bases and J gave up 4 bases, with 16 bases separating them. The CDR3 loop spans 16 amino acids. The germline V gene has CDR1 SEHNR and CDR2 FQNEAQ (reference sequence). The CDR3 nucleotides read TGTGCCAGCAGCTTACGGGACACCGGGGGACCAGATACGCAGTATTTT. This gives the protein CASSLRDTGGPDTQYF. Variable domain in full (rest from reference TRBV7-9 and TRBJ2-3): DTGVSQNPRHKITKRGQNVTFRCDPISEHNRLYWYRQTLGQGPEFLTYFQNEAQLEKSRLLSDRFSAERPKGSFSTLEIQRTEQGDSAMYLCASSLRDTGGPDTQYFGPGTRLTVL.

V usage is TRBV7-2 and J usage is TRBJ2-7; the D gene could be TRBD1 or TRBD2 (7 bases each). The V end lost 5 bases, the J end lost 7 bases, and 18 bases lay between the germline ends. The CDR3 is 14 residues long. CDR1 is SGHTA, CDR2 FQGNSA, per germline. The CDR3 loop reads CASSVGLGGGEQYF. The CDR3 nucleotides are TGTGCCAGCAGCGTCGGACTAGGGGGCGGGGAGCAGTACTTC.

Written as DNA, the CDR3 is TGCAGTGAAGGGCGGGAGCGCACAGATACGCAGTATTTT. Translation gives CSEGRERTDTQYF. V and J are TRBV20-1 and TRBJ2-3, with 7 bases that match TRBD2. Trimming took 7 bases from V and 1 from J; bases not matched to a gene: 5. Germline assignment: CDR1 DFQATT and CDR2 SNEGSKA (reference sequence). The CDR3 is 13 amino acids.

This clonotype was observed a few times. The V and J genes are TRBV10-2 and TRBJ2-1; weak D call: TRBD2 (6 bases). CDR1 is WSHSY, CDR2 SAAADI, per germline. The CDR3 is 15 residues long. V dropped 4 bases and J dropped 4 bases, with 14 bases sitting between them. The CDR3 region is CASSGGRPLYNEQFF. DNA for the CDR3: TGCGCCAGCAGTGGTGGGAGGCCCTTGTACAATGAGCAGTTCTTC.

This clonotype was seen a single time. The CDR3 coding sequence is TGTGCCAGCAGCTTACGACTGGGACTCCTAGAGACCCAGTACTTC. Translation gives CASSLRLGLLETQYF. This chain joins TRBV11-2 and TRBJ2-5, with D perhaps matching TRBD2 (6 bases). V was pared by 2 bases and J by 4 bases, with 14 bases between. This CDR3 is built from 15 residues. Looked up from germline, CDR1 is SGHAT and CDR2 is FQNNGV.

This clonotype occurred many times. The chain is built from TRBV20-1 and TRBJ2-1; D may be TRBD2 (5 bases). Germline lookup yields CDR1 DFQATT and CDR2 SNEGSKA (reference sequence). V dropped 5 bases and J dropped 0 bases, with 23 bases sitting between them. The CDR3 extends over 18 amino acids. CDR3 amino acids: CSAPSKPWEKSSYNEQFF. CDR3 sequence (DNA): TGCAGTGCTCCCTCTAAACCTTGGGAGAAGAGCTCCTACAATGAGCAGTTCTTC.

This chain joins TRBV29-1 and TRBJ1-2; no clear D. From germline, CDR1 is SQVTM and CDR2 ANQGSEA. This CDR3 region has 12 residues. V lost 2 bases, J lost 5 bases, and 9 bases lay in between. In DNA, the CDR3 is TGCAGCGTTGAAAAGGTGGGGTATGGCTACACCTTC. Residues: CSVEKVGYGYTF.

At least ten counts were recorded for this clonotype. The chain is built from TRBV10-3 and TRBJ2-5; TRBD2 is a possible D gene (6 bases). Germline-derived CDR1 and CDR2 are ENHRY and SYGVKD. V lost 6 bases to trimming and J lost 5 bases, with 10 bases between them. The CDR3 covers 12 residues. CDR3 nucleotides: TGTGCCATCAGAAGGGACTCGGAGACCCAGTACTTC. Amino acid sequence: CAIRRDSETQYF.

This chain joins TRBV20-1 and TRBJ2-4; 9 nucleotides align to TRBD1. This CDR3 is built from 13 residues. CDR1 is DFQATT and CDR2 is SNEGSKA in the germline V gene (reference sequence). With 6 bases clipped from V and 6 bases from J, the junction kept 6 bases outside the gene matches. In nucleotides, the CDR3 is TGCAGTGCCGGACAGGGGTCAGGAAACATTCAGTACTTC. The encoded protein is CSAGQGSGNIQYF.

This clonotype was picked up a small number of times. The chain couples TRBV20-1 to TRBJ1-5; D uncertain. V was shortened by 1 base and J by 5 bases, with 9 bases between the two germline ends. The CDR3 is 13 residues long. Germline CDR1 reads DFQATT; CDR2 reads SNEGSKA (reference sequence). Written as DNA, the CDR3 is TGCAGTGCTAGAGGCCTGAACGATCAGCCCCAGCATTTT. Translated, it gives CSARGLNDQPQHF.

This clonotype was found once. DNA for the CDR3: TGTGCCAGCAGCTTAGATCCGGGAGCCAGGAATGAGCAGTTCTTC. It specifies CASSLDPGARNEQFF. This chain connects TRBV11-3 to TRBJ2-1, with a weak D call TRBD2 (6 bases). Germline CDR1 and CDR2: SGHNT and YENEEA. V lost 0 bases and J 7 bases, leaving 13 bases between the germline ends. The CDR3 totals 15 residues.

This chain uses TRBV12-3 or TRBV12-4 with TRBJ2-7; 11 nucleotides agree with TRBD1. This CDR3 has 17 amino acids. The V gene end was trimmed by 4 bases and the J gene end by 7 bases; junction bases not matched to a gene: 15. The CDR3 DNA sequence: TGTGCCAGCAGTTCCGAATATGCCGGGACAGGGGGGAGGGAGCAGTACTTC. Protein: CASSSEYAGTGGREQYF.

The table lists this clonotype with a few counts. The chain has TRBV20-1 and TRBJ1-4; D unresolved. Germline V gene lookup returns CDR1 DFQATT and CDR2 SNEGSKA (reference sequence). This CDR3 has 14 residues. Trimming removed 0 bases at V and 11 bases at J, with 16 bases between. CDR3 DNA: TGCAGTGCTAGAGATTATGGGTCGATAGAGAAACTGTTTTTT. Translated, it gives CSARDYGSIEKLFF.

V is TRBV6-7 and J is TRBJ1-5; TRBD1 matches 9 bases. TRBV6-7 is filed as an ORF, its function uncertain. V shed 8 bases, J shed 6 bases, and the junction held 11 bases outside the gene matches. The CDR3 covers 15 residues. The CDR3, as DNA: TGTGCCAGCCGTCCACCCGACAGGGGGGGTCAGCCCCAGCATTTT. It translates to CASRPPDRGGQPQHF.

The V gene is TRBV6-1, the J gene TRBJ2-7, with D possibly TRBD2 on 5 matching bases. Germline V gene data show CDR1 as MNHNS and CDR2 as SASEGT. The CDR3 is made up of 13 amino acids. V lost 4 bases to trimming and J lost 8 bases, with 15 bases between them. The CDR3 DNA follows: TGTGCCAGCAGTGTGACCGAGGGTCGGCAGCAGTACTTC. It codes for CASSVTEGRQQYF.

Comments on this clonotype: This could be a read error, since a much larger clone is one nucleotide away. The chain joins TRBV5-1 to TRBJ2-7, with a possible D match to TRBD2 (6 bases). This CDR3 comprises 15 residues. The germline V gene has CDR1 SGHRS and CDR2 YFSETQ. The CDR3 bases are TGCGCCAGCACCTTGTCCGGAGGAGGGTCCTACGAGCAGTACTTC. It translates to CASTLSGGGSYEQYF. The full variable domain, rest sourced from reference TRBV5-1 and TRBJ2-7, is KAGVTQTPRYLIKTRGQQVTLSCSPISGHRSVSWYQQTPGQGLQFLFEYFSETQRNKGNFPGRFSGRQFSNSRSEMNVSTLELGDSALYLCASTLSGGGSYEQYFGPGTRLTVT.

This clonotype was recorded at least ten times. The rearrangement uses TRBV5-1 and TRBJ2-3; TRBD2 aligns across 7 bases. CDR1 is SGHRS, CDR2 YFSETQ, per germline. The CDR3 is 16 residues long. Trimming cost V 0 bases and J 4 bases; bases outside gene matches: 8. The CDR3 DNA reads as TGCGCCAGCAGCTTGGTGGGAAACAGCGGGGCAGATACGCAGTATTTT. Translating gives CASSLVGNSGADTQYF.